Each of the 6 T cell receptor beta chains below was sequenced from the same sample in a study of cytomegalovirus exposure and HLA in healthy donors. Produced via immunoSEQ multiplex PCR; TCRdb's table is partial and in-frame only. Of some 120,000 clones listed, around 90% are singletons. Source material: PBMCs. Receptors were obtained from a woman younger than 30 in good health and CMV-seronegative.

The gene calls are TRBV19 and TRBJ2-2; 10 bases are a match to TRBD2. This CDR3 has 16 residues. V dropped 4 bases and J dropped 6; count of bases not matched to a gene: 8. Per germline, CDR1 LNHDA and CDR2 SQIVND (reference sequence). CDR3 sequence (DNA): TGTGCCAGTAGTAGTCCAAGCGGGAGGGTCGCCGGGGAGCTGTTTTTT. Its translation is CASSSPSGRVAGELFF.

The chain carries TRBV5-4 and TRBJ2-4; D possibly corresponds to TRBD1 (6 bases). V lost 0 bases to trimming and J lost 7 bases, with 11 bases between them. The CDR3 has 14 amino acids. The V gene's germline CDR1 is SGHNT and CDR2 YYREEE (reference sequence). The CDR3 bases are TGTGCCAGCAGCTTGGGACAGGTTAATAACATTCAGTACTTC. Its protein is CASSLGQVNNIQYF.

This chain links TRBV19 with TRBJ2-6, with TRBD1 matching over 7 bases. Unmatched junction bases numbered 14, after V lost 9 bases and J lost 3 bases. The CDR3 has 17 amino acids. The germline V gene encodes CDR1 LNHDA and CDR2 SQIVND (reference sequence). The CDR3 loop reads CASSGTDIRVGANVLTF. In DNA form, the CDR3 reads TGTGCCAGCTCCGGGACAGATATTCGGGTTGGGGCCAACGTCCTGACTTTC.

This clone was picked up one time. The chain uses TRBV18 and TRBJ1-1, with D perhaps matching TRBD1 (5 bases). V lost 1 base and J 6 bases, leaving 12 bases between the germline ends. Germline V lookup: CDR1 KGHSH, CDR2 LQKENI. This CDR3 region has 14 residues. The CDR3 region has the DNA TGTGCCAGCTCACCACAGGGACTAGGAGCTGAAGCTTTCTTT. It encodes CASSPQGLGAEAFF.

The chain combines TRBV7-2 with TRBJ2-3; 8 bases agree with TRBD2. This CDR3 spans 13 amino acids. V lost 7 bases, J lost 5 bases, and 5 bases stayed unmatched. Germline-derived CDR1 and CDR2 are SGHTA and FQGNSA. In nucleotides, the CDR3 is TGTGCCAGCACCCTCGGGGGGGGAGATACGCAGTATTTT. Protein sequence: CASTLGGGDTQYF.

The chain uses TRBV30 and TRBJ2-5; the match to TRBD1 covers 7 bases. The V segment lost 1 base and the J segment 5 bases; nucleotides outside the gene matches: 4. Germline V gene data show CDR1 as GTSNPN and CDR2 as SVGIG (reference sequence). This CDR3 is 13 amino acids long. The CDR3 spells CAWSADRYETQYF. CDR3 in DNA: TGTGCCTGGAGTGCGGACAGGTACGAGACCCAGTACTTC.